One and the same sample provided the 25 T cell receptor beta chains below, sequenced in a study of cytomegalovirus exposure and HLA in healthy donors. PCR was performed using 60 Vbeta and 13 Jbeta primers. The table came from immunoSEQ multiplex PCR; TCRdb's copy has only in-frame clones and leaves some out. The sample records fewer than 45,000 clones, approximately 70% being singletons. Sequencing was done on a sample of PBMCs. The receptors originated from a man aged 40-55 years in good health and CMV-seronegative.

The CDR3 DNA reads TGTGCCAGCAGTCTAGCGGGTACCCCCTACGAGCAGTACTTC. Protein: CASSLAGTPYEQYF. V is TRBV2 and J is TRBJ2-7; 8 bases map to TRBD2. Germline V gene lookup returns CDR1 SNHLY and CDR2 FYNNEI. V dropped 5 bases and J dropped 2; count of bases not matched to a gene: 5. The CDR3 runs 14 residues.

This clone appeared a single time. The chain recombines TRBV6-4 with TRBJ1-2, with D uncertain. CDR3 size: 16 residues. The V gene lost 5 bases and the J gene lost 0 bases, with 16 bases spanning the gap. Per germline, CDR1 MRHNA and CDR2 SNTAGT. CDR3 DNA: TGTGCCAGCAGTCCCCAACCGGGGAGGGCTAACTATGGCTACACCTTC. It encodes CASSPQPGRANYGYTF.

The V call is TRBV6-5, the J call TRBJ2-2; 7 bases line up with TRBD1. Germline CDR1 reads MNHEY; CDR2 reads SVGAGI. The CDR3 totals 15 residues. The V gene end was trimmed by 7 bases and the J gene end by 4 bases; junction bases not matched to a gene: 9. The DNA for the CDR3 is TGTGCCAGCAATGTCTTGGCAGGGGGCACCGGGGAGCTGTTTTTT. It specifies CASNVLAGGTGELFF.

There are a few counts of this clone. CDR3 sequence: CASSYSNSYNSPLHF. DNA for the CDR3: TGTGCCAGCAGTTACTCCAACTCCTATAATTCACCCCTCCACTTT. The chain joins TRBV6-5 to TRBJ1-6; unclear D gene. Germline V CDR1 and CDR2: MNHEY, SVGAGI. V was pared by 0 bases and J by 0 bases, with 3 bases between. This CDR3 spans 15 amino acids.

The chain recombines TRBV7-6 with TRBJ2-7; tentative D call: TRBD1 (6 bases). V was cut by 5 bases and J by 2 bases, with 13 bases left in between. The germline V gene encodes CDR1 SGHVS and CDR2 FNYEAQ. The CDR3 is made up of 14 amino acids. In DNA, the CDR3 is TGTGCCAGCAGCCGGGACATACAAACCTACGAGCAGTACTTC. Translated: CASSRDIQTYEQYF.

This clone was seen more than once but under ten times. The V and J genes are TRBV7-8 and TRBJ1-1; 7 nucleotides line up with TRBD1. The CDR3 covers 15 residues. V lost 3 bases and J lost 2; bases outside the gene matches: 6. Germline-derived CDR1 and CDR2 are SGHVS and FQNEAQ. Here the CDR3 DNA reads TGTGCCAGCAGCTTTATGGGGACAGCCAACACTGAAGCTTTCTTT. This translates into CASSFMGTANTEAFF.

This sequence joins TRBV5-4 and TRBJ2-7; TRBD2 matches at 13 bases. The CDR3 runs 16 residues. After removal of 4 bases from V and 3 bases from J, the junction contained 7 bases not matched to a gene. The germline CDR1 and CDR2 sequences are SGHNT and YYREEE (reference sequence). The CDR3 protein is CASSPGGTSGVYEQYF. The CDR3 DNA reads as TGTGCCAGCAGCCCGGGGGGGACTAGCGGGGTCTACGAGCAGTACTTC.

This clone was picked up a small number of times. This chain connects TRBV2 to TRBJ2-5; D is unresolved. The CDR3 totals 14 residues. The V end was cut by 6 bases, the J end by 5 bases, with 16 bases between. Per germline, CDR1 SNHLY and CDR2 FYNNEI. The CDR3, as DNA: TGTGCCAGCAGGGCTGACTCAGAGAGGGAGACCCAGTACTTC. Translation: CASRADSERETQYF.

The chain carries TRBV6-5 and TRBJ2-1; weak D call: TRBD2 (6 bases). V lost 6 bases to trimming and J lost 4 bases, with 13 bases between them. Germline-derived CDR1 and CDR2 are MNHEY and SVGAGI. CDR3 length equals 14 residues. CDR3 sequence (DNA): TGTGCCAGCAGGTCAGCGGGCCATTACAATGAGCAGTTCTTC. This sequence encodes CASRSAGHYNEQFF.

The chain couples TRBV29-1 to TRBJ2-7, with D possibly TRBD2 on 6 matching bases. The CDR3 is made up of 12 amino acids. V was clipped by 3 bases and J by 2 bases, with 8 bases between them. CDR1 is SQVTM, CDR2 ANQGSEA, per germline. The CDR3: CSVDGGAYEQYF. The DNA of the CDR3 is TGCAGCGTTGACGGGGGTGCCTACGAGCAGTACTTC.

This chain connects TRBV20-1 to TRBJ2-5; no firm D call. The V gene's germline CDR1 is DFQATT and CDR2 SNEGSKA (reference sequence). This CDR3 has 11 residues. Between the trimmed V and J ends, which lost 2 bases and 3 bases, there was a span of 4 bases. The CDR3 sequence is CSARREETQYF. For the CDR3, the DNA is TGCAGTGCTAGACGGGAAGAGACCCAGTACTTC.

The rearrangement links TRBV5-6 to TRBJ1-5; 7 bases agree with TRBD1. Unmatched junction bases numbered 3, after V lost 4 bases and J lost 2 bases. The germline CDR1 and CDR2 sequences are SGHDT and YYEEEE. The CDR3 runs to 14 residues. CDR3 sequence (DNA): TGTGCCAGCAGCGGAACAGGGGGCAATCAGCCCCAGCATTTT. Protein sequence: CASSGTGGNQPQHF.

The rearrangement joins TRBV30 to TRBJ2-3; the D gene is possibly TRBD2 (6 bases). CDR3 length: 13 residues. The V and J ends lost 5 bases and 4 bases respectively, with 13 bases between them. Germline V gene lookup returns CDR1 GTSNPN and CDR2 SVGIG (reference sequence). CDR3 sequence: CAWFPGGPDTQYF. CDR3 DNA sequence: TGTGCCTGGTTCCCCGGGGGACCAGATACGCAGTATTTT.

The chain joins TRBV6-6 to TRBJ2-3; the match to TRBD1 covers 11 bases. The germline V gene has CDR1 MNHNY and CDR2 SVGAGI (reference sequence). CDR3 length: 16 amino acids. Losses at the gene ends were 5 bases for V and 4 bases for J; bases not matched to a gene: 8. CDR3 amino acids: CASSHPPGQGADTQYF. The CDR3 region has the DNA TGTGCCAGCAGTCACCCACCGGGACAGGGGGCAGATACGCAGTATTTT.

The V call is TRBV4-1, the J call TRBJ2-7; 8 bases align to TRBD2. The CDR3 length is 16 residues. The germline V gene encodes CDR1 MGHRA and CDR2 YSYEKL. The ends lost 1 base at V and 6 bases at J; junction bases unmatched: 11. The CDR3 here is CASSQASTSARGEQYF. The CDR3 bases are TGCGCCAGCAGCCAAGCTTCGACTAGCGCTCGGGGCGAGCAGTACTTC.

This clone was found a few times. The CDR3 coding sequence is TGTGCCAGCAGTTACCCAGAGGACAGGCGCAATCAGCCCCAGCATTTT. This translates into CASSYPEDRRNQPQHF. The V gene is TRBV6-7, the J gene TRBJ1-5; TRBD1 matches 7 bases. TRBV6-7 qualifies as an ORF whose function is uncertain. J gave up 2 bases and V 2 bases, and 6 bases lay outside the gene matches. This CDR3 comprises 16 residues.

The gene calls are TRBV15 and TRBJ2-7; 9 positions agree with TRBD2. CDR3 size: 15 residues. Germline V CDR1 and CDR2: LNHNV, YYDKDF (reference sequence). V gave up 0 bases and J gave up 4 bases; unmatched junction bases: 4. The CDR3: CATSRERGGIYEQYF. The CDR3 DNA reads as TGTGCCACCAGCAGAGAGCGGGGGGGCATATACGAGCAGTACTTC.

Written as DNA, the CDR3 is TGTGCCAGCAGCTTATTTGGCCCCTCTCCCCAGTACTTC. Protein: CASSLFGPSPQYF. This chain links TRBV7-2 with TRBJ2-5; D uncertain. Germline lookup yields CDR1 SGHTA and CDR2 FQGNSA. V was pared by 2 bases and J by 9 bases, with 13 bases between. The CDR3 length is 13 residues.

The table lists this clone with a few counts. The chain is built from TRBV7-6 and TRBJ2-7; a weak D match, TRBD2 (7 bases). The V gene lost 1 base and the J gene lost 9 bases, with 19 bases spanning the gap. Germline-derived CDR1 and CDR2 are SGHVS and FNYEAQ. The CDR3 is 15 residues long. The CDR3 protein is CASSLVRSGEGVQYF. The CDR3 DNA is TGTGCCAGCAGCTTAGTCCGGTCAGGGGAGGGCGTGCAGTACTTC.

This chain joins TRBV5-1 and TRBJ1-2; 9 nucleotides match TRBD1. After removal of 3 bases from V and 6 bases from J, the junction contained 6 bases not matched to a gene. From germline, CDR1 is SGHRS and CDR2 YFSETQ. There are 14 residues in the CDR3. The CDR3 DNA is TGCGCCAGCAGCTCCACTGGGACAGGGAATGGCTACACCTTC. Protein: CASSSTGTGNGYTF. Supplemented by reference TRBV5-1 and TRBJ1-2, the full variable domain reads KAGVTQTPRYLIKTRGQQVTLSCSPISGHRSVSWYQQTPGQGLQFLFEYFSETQRNKGNFPGRFSGRQFSNSRSEMNVSTLELGDSALYLCASSSTGTGNGYTFGSGTRLTVV.

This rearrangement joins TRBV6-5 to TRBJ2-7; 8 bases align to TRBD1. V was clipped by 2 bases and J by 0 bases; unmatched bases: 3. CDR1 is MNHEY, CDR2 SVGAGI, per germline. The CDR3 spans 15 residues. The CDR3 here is CASSYGTGGSYEQYF. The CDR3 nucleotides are TGTGCCAGCAGTTACGGCACAGGGGGCTCCTACGAGCAGTACTTC.

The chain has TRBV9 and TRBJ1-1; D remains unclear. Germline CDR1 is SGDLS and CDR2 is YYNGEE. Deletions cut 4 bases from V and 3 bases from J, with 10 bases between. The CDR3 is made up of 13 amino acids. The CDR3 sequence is CASSTTVYTEAFF. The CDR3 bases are TGTGCCAGCAGCACCACAGTGTACACTGAAGCTTTCTTT.

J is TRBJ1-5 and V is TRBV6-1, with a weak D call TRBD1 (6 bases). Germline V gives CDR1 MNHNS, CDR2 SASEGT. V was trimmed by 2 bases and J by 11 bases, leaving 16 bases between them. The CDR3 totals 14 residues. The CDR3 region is CASSETGVGGAQHF. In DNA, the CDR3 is TGTGCCAGCAGTGAAACGGGAGTAGGGGGGGCCCAGCATTTT.

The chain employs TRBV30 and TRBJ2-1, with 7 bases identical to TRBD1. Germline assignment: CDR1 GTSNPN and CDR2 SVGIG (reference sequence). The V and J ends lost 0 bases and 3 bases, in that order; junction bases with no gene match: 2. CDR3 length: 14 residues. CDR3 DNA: TGTGCCTGGAGTGTGGGACAGAGCTACAATGAGCAGTTCTTC. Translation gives CAWSVGQSYNEQFF.

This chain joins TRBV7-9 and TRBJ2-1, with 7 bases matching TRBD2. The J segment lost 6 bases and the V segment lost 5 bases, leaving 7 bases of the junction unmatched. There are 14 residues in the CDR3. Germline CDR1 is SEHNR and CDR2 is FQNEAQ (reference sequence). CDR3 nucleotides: TGTGCCAGCAGCCGACCTACTAGCGCCAATGAGCAGTTCTTC. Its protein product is CASSRPTSANEQFF.